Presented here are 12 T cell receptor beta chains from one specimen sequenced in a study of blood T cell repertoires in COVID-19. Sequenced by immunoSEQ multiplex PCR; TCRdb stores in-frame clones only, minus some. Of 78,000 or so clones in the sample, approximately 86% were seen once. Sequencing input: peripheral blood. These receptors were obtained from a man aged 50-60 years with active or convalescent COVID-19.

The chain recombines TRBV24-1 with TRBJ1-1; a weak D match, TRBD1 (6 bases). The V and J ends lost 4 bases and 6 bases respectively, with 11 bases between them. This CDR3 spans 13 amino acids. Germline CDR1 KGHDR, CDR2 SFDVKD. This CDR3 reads CATSDAGVSEAFF. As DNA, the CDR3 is TGTGCCACCAGTGACGCAGGGGTATCTGAAGCTTTCTTT.

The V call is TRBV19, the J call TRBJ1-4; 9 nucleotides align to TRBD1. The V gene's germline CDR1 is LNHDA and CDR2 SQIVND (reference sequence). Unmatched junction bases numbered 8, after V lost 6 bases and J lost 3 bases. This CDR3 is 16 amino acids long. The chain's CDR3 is CASSPGTGIANEKLFF. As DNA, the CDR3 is TGTGCCAGTAGCCCCGGGACAGGGATCGCTAATGAAAAACTGTTTTTT.

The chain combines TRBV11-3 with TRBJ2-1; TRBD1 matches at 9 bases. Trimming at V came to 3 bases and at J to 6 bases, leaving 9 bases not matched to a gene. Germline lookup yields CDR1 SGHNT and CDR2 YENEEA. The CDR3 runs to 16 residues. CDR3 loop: CASSFKGQGLRNEQFF. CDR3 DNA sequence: TGTGCCAGCAGCTTCAAGGGACAGGGTTTGCGCAATGAGCAGTTCTTC. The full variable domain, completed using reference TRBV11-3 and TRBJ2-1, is EAGVVQSPRYKIIEKKQPVAFWCNPISGHNTLYWYLQNLGQGPELLIRYENEEAVDDSQLPKDRFSAERLKGVDSTLKIQPAELGDSAVYLCASSFKGQGLRNEQFFGPGTRLTVL.

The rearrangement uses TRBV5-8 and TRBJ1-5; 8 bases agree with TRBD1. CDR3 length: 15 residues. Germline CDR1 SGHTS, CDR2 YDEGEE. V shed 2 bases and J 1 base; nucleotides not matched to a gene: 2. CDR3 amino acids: CASSFDRGSNQPQHF. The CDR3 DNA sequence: TGTGCCAGCAGCTTTGACAGGGGAAGCAATCAGCCCCAGCATTTT.

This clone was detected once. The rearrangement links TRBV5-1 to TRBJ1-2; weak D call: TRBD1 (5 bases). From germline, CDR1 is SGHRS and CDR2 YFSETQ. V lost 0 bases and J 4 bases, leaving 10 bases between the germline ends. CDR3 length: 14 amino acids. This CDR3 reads CASSLESGSYGYTF. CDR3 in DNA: TGCGCCAGCAGCTTGGAGTCAGGGTCCTATGGCTACACCTTC.

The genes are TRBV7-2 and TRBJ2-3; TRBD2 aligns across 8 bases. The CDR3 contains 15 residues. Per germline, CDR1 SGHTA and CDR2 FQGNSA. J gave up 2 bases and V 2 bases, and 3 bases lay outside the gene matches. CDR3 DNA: TGTGCCAGCAGCTTACTACTAGCGGACACAGATACGCAGTATTTT. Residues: CASSLLLADTDTQYF. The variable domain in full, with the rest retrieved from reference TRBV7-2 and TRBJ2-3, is GAGVSQSPSNKVTEKGKDVELRCDPISGHTALYWYRQSLGQGLEFLIYFQGNSAPDKSGLPSDRFSAERTGGSVSTLTIQRTQQEDSAVYLCASSLLLADTDTQYFGPGTRLTVL.

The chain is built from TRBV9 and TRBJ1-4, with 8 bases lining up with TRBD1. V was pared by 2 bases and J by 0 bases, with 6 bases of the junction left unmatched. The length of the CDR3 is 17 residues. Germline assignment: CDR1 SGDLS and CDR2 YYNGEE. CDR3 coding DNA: TGTGCCAGCAGCGTTGGTACAGGGGGAGCAACTAATGAAAAACTGTTTTTT. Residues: CASSVGTGGATNEKLFF. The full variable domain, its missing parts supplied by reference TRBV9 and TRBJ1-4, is DSGVTQTPKHLITATGQRVTLRCSPRSGDLSVYWYQQSLDQGLQFLIQYYNGEERAKGNILERFSAQQFPDLHSELNLSSLELGDSALYFCASSVGTGGATNEKLFFGSGTQLSVL.

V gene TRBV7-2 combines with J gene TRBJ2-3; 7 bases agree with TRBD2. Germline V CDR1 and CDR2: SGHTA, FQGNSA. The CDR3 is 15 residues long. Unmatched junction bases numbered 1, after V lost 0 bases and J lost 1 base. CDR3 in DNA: TGTGCCAGCAGCTTAGCAGCGGGGCGCACAGATACGCAGTATTTT. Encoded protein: CASSLAAGRTDTQYF.

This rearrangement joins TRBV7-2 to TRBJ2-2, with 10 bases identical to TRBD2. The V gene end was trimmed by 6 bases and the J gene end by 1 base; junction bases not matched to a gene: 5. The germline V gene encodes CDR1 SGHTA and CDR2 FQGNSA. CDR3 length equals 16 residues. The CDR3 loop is CASRPRLAGNTGELFF. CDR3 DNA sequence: TGTGCCAGCAGACCTCGACTAGCGGGGAACACCGGGGAGCTGTTTTTT.

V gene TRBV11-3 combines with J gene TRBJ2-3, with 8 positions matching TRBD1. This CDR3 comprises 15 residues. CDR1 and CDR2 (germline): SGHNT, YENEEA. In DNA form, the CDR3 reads TGTGCGAGAGGGGGAGCGACAGGGGCATCAGATACGCAGTATTTT. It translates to CARGGATGASDTQYF. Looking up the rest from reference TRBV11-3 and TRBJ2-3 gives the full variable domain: EAGVVQSPRYKIIEKKQPVAFWCNPISGHNTLYWYLQNLGQGPELLIRYENEEAVDDSQLPKDRFSAERLKGVDSTLKIQPAELGDSAVYLCARGGATGASDTQYFGPGTRLTVL.

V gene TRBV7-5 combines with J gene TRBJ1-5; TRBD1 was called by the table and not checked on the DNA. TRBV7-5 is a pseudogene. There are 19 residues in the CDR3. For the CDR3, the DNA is TGTGTCAGAAGCTTTGGGGCTGGCGGTTCGTTCGATAGCAATCAGCCCCAGCATTTT. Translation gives CVRSFGAGGSFDSNQPQHF.

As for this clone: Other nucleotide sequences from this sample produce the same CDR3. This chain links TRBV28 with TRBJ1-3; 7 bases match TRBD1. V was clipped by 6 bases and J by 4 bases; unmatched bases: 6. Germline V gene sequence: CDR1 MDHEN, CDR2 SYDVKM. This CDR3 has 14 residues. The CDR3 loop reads CASRKTGSGNTIYF. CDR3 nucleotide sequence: TGTGCCAGCAGGAAGACAGGGTCCGGAAACACCATATATTTT. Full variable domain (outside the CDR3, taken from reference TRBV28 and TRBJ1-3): DVKVTQSSRYLVKRTGEKVFLECVQDMDHENMFWYRQDPGLGLRLIYFSYDVKMKEKGDIPEGYSVSREKKERFSLILESASTNQTSMYLCASRKTGSGNTIYFGEGSWLTVV.